What follows is one TCR beta chain and its context. The antigen is unknown. Germline V gene sequence: CDR1 SGHRS, CDR2 YFSETQ. V was cut by 6 bases and J by 1 base, with 9 bases left in between. The CDR3 totals 13 residues. The data belong to a study of shared clonotypes between healthy human individuals. Study-level findings and limits: Around 5% was the fraction of naive CD4 clonotypes found shared across several donors.

Each subset's genomic DNA was split evenly across several immunoSEQ plates. Libraries were prepared by immunoSEQ multiplex PCR; TCRdb keeps only in-frame clonotypes and omits some of them. Of 2,500,000 or so clones in the sample, 90% to 95% were seen once. The genes are TRBV5-1 and TRBJ2-3, with D hard to call. The sequenced material came from naive CD4+ T cells from PBMCs. Subset reported: CD45RA+ positively selected. This sequence originates from a man between 18 and 35 years old in good health. Some clones in this sample may be carry-over from other donors' samples. The CDR3 nucleotides are TGCGCCAGCACTGAAGCTGGCACAGATACGCAGTATTTT. Translating gives CASTEAGTDTQYF.